The rows below give T cell receptor beta chains drawn from one sample of a study of cytomegalovirus exposure and HLA in healthy donors. TCRdb's table, derived via immunoSEQ multiplex PCR, lists solely in-frame clones and lacks some. The sample contains some 120,000 clones, roughly 62% of which appear only once. The sequenced sample was PBMCs. These receptors were collected from a man aged 25 to 40 in good health and CMV-seropositive. CDR3s include the opening cysteine and the closing phenylalanine or tryptophan. The order of the fields is clone size, D gene, J gene, V gene, CDR3 protein, CDR3 DNA. D genes are given only for firm matches. Clone size, where shown, is once, few, many, or a class for clones that have expanded.

abundance: .; d_gene: .; j_gene: TRBJ2-6; v_gene: TRBV2; CDR3aa: CASSPRGGFTSGANVLTF; CDR3nt: TGTGCCAGCAGTCCGAGGGGGGGGTTTACCTCTGGGGCCAACGTCCTGACTTTC
abundance: .; d_gene: TRBD1; j_gene: TRBJ1-3; v_gene: TRBV28; CDR3aa: CASSSGQYSSGNTIYF; CDR3nt: TGTGCCAGCAGTTCGGGACAGTATTCCTCTGGAAACACCATATATTTT
abundance: .; d_gene: .; j_gene: TRBJ1-2; v_gene: TRBV7-8; CDR3aa: CASRGGFGPTYGYTF; CDR3nt: TGTGCCAGCAGGGGGGGTTTTGGTCCTACCTATGGCTACACCTTC
abundance: .; d_gene: TRBD1; j_gene: TRBJ1-6; v_gene: TRBV7-3; CDR3aa: CASSSGQISSPLHF; CDR3nt: TGTGCCAGCAGTTCGGGACAGATTAGTTCACCCCTCCACTTT
abundance: .; d_gene: TRBD1; j_gene: TRBJ1-2; v_gene: TRBV7-8; CDR3aa: CASSLERGLGYTF; CDR3nt: TGTGCCAGCAGCTTAGAAAGGGGGCTAGGCTACACCTTC
abundance: .; d_gene: .; j_gene: TRBJ2-2; v_gene: TRBV5-1; CDR3aa: CASSRDPPGRTGELFF; CDR3nt: TGCGCCAGCAGCCGAGATCCCCCAGGTCGTACCGGGGAGCTGTTTTTT
abundance: .; d_gene: TRBD1; j_gene: TRBJ2-5; v_gene: TRBV7-6; CDR3aa: CASSLYRGETQYF; CDR3nt: TGTGCCAGCAGCCTATACAGGGGCGAGACCCAGTACTTC
abundance: .; d_gene: .; j_gene: TRBJ1-5; v_gene: TRBV28; CDR3aa: CASMGSGAGQPQHF; CDR3nt: TGTGCCAGCATGGGTTCAGGGGCGGGCCAGCCCCAGCATTTT
abundance: few; d_gene: TRBD2; j_gene: TRBJ2-7; v_gene: TRBV4-1; CDR3aa: CASSPSVAGGVYEQYF; CDR3nt: TGCGCCAGCAGCCCCTCTGTCGCGGGAGGCGTCTACGAGCAGTACTTC
abundance: few; d_gene: .; j_gene: TRBJ1-4; v_gene: TRBV2; CDR3aa: CASSVNREVTNEKLFF; CDR3nt: TGTGCCAGCAGTGTCAACAGGGAAGTAACTAATGAAAAACTGTTTTTT
abundance: .; d_gene: .; j_gene: TRBJ1-2; v_gene: TRBV7-2; CDR3aa: CASSPHPTGRHYGYTF; CDR3nt: TGTGCCAGCAGCCCACACCCTACAGGGAGACACTATGGCTACACCTTC
abundance: .; d_gene: TRBD1; j_gene: TRBJ1-3; v_gene: TRBV11-2; CDR3aa: CASSSGQGNTIYF; CDR3nt: TGTGCCAGCAGCTCGGGACAGGGAAACACCATATATTTT
abundance: few; d_gene: TRBD2; j_gene: TRBJ2-6; v_gene: TRBV23-1; CDR3aa: CASSQLPWGRVDSGANVLTF; CDR3nt: TGCGCCAGCAGTCAACTACCTTGGGGGAGGGTCGACTCTGGGGCCAACGTCCTGACTTTC
abundance: .; d_gene: TRBD2; j_gene: TRBJ2-1; v_gene: TRBV5-1; CDR3aa: CASMRGGTSEVGEQFF; CDR3nt: TGCGCCAGCATGAGGGGCGGGACTAGCGAGGTGGGAGAGCAGTTCTTC
abundance: few; d_gene: TRBD2; j_gene: TRBJ2-3; v_gene: TRBV7-9; CDR3aa: CASSLGLAGSSRGAQYF; CDR3nt: TGTGCCAGCAGCTTAGGACTAGCGGGTTCCTCCCGAGGGGCGCAGTATTTT
abundance: once; d_gene: TRBD1; j_gene: TRBJ1-4; v_gene: TRBV28; CDR3aa: CASSPRTGDEKLFF; CDR3nt: TGTGCCAGCAGTCCGAGGACAGGGGATGAAAAACTGTTTTTT
abundance: .; d_gene: .; j_gene: TRBJ2-5; v_gene: TRBV5-4; CDR3aa: CASSLDRSGQETQYF; CDR3nt: TGTGCCAGCAGCTTGGACAGAAGCGGGCAAGAGACCCAGTACTTC
abundance: .; d_gene: TRBD1; j_gene: TRBJ1-2; v_gene: TRBV27; CDR3aa: CASSDYQGADGYTF; CDR3nt: TGTGCCAGCAGCGACTATCAGGGGGCAGATGGCTACACCTTC
abundance: .; d_gene: TRBD1; j_gene: TRBJ2-2; v_gene: TRBV28; CDR3aa: CASSSALLSTGWGNTGELFF; CDR3nt: TGTGCCAGCAGTTCCGCCCTCCTCTCGACAGGGTGGGGGAACACCGGGGAGCTGTTTTTT
abundance: .; d_gene: .; j_gene: TRBJ1-1; v_gene: TRBV27; CDR3aa: CASSSTPRGVGFMNTEAFF; CDR3nt: TGTGCCAGCAGTTCGACCCCTAGGGGTGTGGGTTTCATGAACACTGAAGCTTTCTTT
abundance: .; d_gene: .; j_gene: TRBJ1-1; v_gene: TRBV11-2; CDR3aa: CASSLISGGNTEAFF; CDR3nt: TGTGCCAGCAGCTTAATTTCGGGGGGGAACACTGAAGCTTTCTTT
abundance: .; d_gene: .; j_gene: TRBJ2-7; v_gene: TRBV7-9; CDR3aa: CASSLQGGYEQYF; CDR3nt: TGTGCCAGCAGCCTCCAGGGAGGCTACGAGCAGTACTTC
abundance: once; d_gene: TRBD1; j_gene: TRBJ2-7; v_gene: TRBV10-3; CDR3aa: CAISDGGQATNSYEQYF; CDR3nt: TGTGCCATCAGTGATGGGGGACAGGCCACAAACTCCTACGAGCAGTACTTC
abundance: .; d_gene: TRBD1; j_gene: TRBJ2-7; v_gene: TRBV6-1; CDR3aa: CASSENWTGAYEQYF; CDR3nt: TGTGCCAGCAGTGAAAACTGGACAGGGGCCTACGAGCAGTACTTC
abundance: .; d_gene: .; j_gene: TRBJ2-4; v_gene: TRBV25-1; CDR3aa: CASSPMTALAKNIQYF; CDR3nt: TGTGCCAGCAGCCCAATGACAGCACTAGCCAAAAACATTCAGTACTTC
abundance: .; d_gene: .; j_gene: TRBJ2-1; v_gene: TRBV11-1; CDR3aa: CASSLVWGGYNEQFF; CDR3nt: TGTGCCAGCAGCTTAGTCTGGGGAGGATACAATGAGCAGTTCTTC
abundance: few; d_gene: .; j_gene: TRBJ1-1; v_gene: TRBV6-4; CDR3aa: CASSVDMDRNTEAFF; CDR3nt: TGTGCCAGCAGTGTCGATATGGACAGGAACACTGAAGCTTTCTTT
abundance: .; d_gene: TRBD2; j_gene: TRBJ2-7; v_gene: TRBV7-2; CDR3aa: CASSSQGLAGGSYEQYF; CDR3nt: TGTGCCAGCAGCTCACAAGGGCTAGCGGGAGGGTCCTACGAGCAGTACTTC
abundance: few; d_gene: .; j_gene: TRBJ2-2; v_gene: TRBV13; CDR3aa: CASSLGGHGLFF; CDR3nt: TGTGCCAGCAGCCTAGGGGGGCATGGGCTGTTTTTT
abundance: .; d_gene: TRBD1; j_gene: TRBJ1-2; v_gene: TRBV9; CDR3aa: CASSVGPRTGDSYGYTF; CDR3nt: TGTGCCAGCAGCGTAGGCCCCAGGACAGGGGATAGCTATGGCTACACCTTC
abundance: .; d_gene: .; j_gene: TRBJ1-3; v_gene: TRBV6-5; CDR3aa: CASTRLGSSGNTIYF; CDR3nt: TGTGCCAGCACAAGACTCGGCAGCTCTGGAAACACCATATATTTT
abundance: .; d_gene: .; j_gene: TRBJ1-1; v_gene: TRBV5-1; CDR3aa: CASTDTGMNTEAFF; CDR3nt: TGCGCCAGCACGGACACAGGTATGAACACTGAAGCTTTCTTT
abundance: .; d_gene: .; j_gene: TRBJ1-2; v_gene: TRBV7-3; CDR3aa: CASSSGGYGYTF; CDR3nt: TGTGCCAGCAGCAGCGGGGGCTATGGCTACACCTTC
abundance: few; d_gene: .; j_gene: TRBJ1-1; v_gene: TRBV9; CDR3aa: CASSVGTGWAPEAFF; CDR3nt: TGTGCCAGCAGCGTAGGCACAGGGTGGGCCCCTGAAGCTTTCTTT
abundance: .; d_gene: .; j_gene: TRBJ2-3; v_gene: TRBV7-2; CDR3aa: CASSTGFTDTQYF; CDR3nt: TGTGCCAGCAGCACGGGGTTCACAGATACGCAGTATTTT
abundance: few; d_gene: TRBD2; j_gene: TRBJ2-7; v_gene: TRBV6-5; CDR3aa: CASSYSSGSSYEQYF; CDR3nt: TGTGCCAGCAGTTACTCGAGCGGGAGCTCCTACGAGCAGTACTTC
abundance: .; d_gene: TRBD1; j_gene: TRBJ1-3; v_gene: TRBV9; CDR3aa: CASSVVGGGFGNTIYF; CDR3nt: TGTGCCAGCAGCGTAGTAGGGGGCGGTTTTGGAAACACCATATATTTT
abundance: few; d_gene: TRBD1; j_gene: TRBJ2-3; v_gene: TRBV7-9; CDR3aa: CASRRQGAKDTQYF; CDR3nt: TGTGCCAGCAGGAGACAGGGGGCAAAAGATACGCAGTATTTT
abundance: .; d_gene: .; j_gene: TRBJ1-6; v_gene: TRBV6-6; CDR3aa: CASSYSIQYNSPLHF; CDR3nt: TGTGCCAGCAGTTACTCAATCCAGTATAATTCACCCCTCCACTTT
abundance: .; d_gene: .; j_gene: TRBJ2-7; v_gene: TRBV27; CDR3aa: CASSRGTYYEQYF; CDR3nt: TGTGCCAGCAGTCGCGGGACTTACTACGAGCAGTACTTC
abundance: few; d_gene: .; j_gene: TRBJ2-3; v_gene: TRBV6-1; CDR3aa: CAISGRAVRVDTQYF; CDR3nt: TGTGCCATCAGTGGGAGAGCCGTCCGCGTAGATACGCAGTATTTT
abundance: .; d_gene: TRBD1; j_gene: TRBJ2-3; v_gene: TRBV5-1; CDR3aa: CASSPDRGSDTQYF; CDR3nt: TGCGCCAGCAGCCCGGACAGGGGATCAGATACGCAGTATTTT
abundance: once; d_gene: TRBD2; j_gene: TRBJ2-7; v_gene: TRBV5-1; CDR3aa: CASSFHPRDYDEQYF; CDR3nt: TGCGCCAGCAGCTTCCACCCCCGGGACTACGACGAGCAGTACTTC
abundance: .; d_gene: .; j_gene: TRBJ2-1; v_gene: TRBV9; CDR3aa: CASSAVVGEQFF; CDR3nt: TGTGCCAGCAGCGCCGTAGTTGGTGAGCAGTTCTTC
abundance: few; d_gene: .; j_gene: TRBJ1-1; v_gene: TRBV7-2; CDR3aa: CASRMNSDTEAFF; CDR3nt: TGTGCCAGCAGGATGAACAGTGACACTGAAGCTTTCTTT